These T cell receptor beta chains were read from a single sample in a study of cytomegalovirus exposure and HLA in healthy donors. TCRdb's copy holds only in-frame clones and misses some; the assay was immunoSEQ multiplex PCR. This table has about 190,000 clones, roughly 86% appearing once. The source material was PBMCs. All receptors come from a man in his forties in good health and CMV-seropositive. CDR3s include the opening cysteine and the closing phenylalanine or tryptophan.

TRBV5-4	CASSTIAGASYEQYF
TRBV4-2	CASSQDTLAAQYF
TRBV4-1	CASSQGRGQERYGYTF
TRBV5-6	CASSLDRAGGYTF
TRBV7-6	CASSLARWTDTQYF
TRBV5-5	CASSAGLAAAQETQYF
TRBV19	CASRTSSDTQYF
TRBV11-3	CASSSTLAGGPGTGELFF
TRBV5-6	CASSLLVQGLGEQYF
TRBV2	CASSEAGKRGGTDTQYF
TRBV25-1	CASSEESYEQYF
TRBV5-1	CASGQEVDETQYF
TRBV4-1	CASSQGDRRGFNYGYTF
TRBV2	CASMLQLAGGQYF
TRBV6-4	CASSPSSGRAFEQFF
TRBV10-2	CASSPTFDSYEQYF
TRBV28	CASSAGNTEAFF
TRBV19	CASSIGSRGTDTQYF
TRBV2	CASSLTGVTGELFF
TRBV6-1	CASSEAPLGPVSNQPQHF
TRBV6-5	CASSYSHRTNGETQYF
TRBV7-9	CASSPPYRMSGLINEQFF
TRBV27	CASSLWSGGRVPYNEQFF
TRBV12-5	CASGPDLGQFF
TRBV18	CASSPRTGGSASVLVFDEQFF
TRBV10-2	CASSESERQETQYF
TRBV6-5	CASSLQGSSYEQYF
TRBV30	CAWSLWRSSGANVLTF
TRBV10-1	CASSDHRGPGEKLFF
TRBV7-7	CASSPNPVGELFF
TRBV7-3	CASSPSIAGGISYNEQFF
TRBV11-2	CASSFEVSNTEAFF
TRBV12-5	CASGPGLAGKEQYF
TRBV6-1	CASSKGLAGPYEQYF
TRBV30	CAWSLSGRDTGELFF
TRBV10-1	CASKERMNTEAFF
TRBV7-3	CASSLMSGSSYNEQFF
TRBV4-2	CASSPIAAGGAPNYGYTF
TRBV9	CASSVGHRDRVYSGANVLTF
TRBV19	CASRKQLNTEAFF
TRBV28	CASSPGRGVGFGTEAFF
TRBV7-8	CASRPGHPTNYGYTF
TRBV7-8	CASSTTGTSGTTSTDTQYF
TRBV7-2	CASRSQTSGGARSDTQYF
TRBV7-2	CASSLASQGYEQYF
TRBV7-6	CASSFRRETSGELFF
TRBV4-3	CASSQQESRYQETQYF
TRBV5-4	CASSQAGGDTQYF
TRBV21-1	CASSNGQWVQPQHF
TRBV9	CASSPTVGTGANEQFF
TRBV28	CASSLLSGQGNTGELFF
TRBV7-6	CASSPRTAGEQFF
TRBV7-9	CASSLVSDTYEQYF
TRBV11-3	CASSLFVGQPQHF
TRBV7-2	CASSPIGQGVTEAFF
TRBV9	CASSSGLAGGPGEQFF
TRBV11-2	CASSLVVGGAGSNQPQHF
TRBV7-9	CSSSLARGSMRTEAFF
TRBV6-4	CASSDSDGRLAGEYNEQFF